Listed below are T cell receptor beta chains from one sample, sequenced in a study of STAT3 mutations in large granular lymphocyte leukemia. The table came from immunoSEQ multiplex PCR; TCRdb's copy has only in-frame clones and leaves some out. The data contain under 35,000 clones, 70% to 80% of them singletons. The specimen sequenced was peripheral blood mononuclear cells. The origin of the receptors is a woman aged 50 to 60 with T-cell large granular lymphocyte leukemia. Some clones in this sample may be carry-over from other donors' samples. CDR3s include the opening cysteine and the closing phenylalanine or tryptophan. Fields, in order: V gene, J gene, D gene, clone size, CDR3 DNA, CDR3 protein. D genes are given only for firm matches. Some rows mark clone size as missing; the rest say once, few, many or name a class of expanded clone.

>TRBV5-1|TRBJ1-1|TRBD1|NA
TGCGCCAGTGGGACAGGGATGAACACTGAAGCTTTCTTT
CASGTGMNTEAFF
>TRBV4-1|TRBJ2-7|NA|once
TGCGCCAGCAGCCGCGTAAAACTAGTCCGGGGGAATAGCGAGCAGTACTTC
CASSRVKLVRGNSEQYF
>TRBV6-5|TRBJ1-2|TRBD1|few
TGTGCCAGCAGTTACAGGACAGGGGATGGCTACACCTTC
CASSYRTGDGYTF
>TRBV5-1|TRBJ2-4|NA|few
TGCGCCAGCAGCTTGGACAGTCTAGCCAAAAACATTCAGTACTTC
CASSLDSLAKNIQYF
>TRBV5-4|TRBJ2-6|NA|few
TGTGCCAGCAAAAGGGGCTCTGGGGCCAACGTCCTGACTTTC
CASKRGSGANVLTF
>TRBV4-3|TRBJ1-2|NA|NA
TGCGCCAGCAGCCCCTGGAGGGGCAACTATGGCTACACCTTC
CASSPWRGNYGYTF
>TRBV7-9|TRBJ2-7|NA|NA
TGTGCCAGCAGCGTAGACAGGACAACCTACGAGCAGTACTTC
CASSVDRTTYEQYF
>TRBV18|TRBJ2-1|NA|NA
TGTGCCAGCTCACCAGAGCGGGCTGAGCAGTTCTTC
CASSPERAEQFF
>TRBV7-9|TRBJ2-2|TRBD2|NA
TGTGCCAGCAGCTTAGCGCTGGGCGGGGGGAACACCGGGGAGCTGTTTTTT
CASSLALGGGNTGELFF
>TRBV25-1|TRBJ2-3|NA|NA
TGTGCCAGCAGTGTTACAGGGAGCACAGATACGCAGTATTTT
CASSVTGSTDTQYF
>TRBV5-1|TRBJ2-2|TRBD1|NA
TGCGCCAGCAGCTGGGGGACAGTCGCGAACACCGGGGAGCTGTTTTTT
CASSWGTVANTGELFF
>TRBV30|TRBJ2-1|TRBD2|NA
TGTGCCTGGAGCGGTCCTTCTAGCGGGAGGGCCCAAAATGAGCAGTTCTTC
CAWSGPSSGRAQNEQFF
>TRBV7-8|TRBJ2-7|NA|NA
TGTGCCAGCAGCTTAGTGTCCCTCTCATACGAGCAGTACTTC
CASSLVSLSYEQYF
>TRBV19|TRBJ1-5|NA|NA
TGTGCCAGTAGGTTCAGGAGGGACGGACAGCCCCAGCATTTT
CASRFRRDGQPQHF
>TRBV4-2|TRBJ2-5|NA|few
TGTGCCAGCAGCCAAGAGAACAAACAAGAGACCCAGTACTTC
CASSQENKQETQYF
>TRBV18|TRBJ2-4|NA|once
TGTGCCAGCTCTCTCGGACTGAGAGCCAAAAACATTCAGTACTTC
CASSLGLRAKNIQYF
>TRBV7-2|TRBJ2-7|TRBD2|NA
TGTGCCAGCAGCCTGTGGGGGGGTTACGAGCAGTACTTC
CASSLWGGYEQYF
>TRBV30|TRBJ2-5|TRBD1|NA
TGTGCCTGGAACAGGGGCGCAGTCCAAGAGACCCAGTACTTC
CAWNRGAVQETQYF
>TRBV5-1|TRBJ1-2|TRBD1|NA
TGCGCCAGCAGCTTGGCGCAGGGGGTGGGCTATGGCTACACCTTC
CASSLAQGVGYGYTF
>TRBV9|TRBJ2-1|NA|NA
TGTGCCAGCAGCCCACGGCGGCCCTACAATGAGCAGTTCTTC
CASSPRRPYNEQFF
>TRBV7-9|TRBJ1-2|TRBD1|NA
TGTGCCAGCAGCTTGCCTGACAGGGCTAACTATGGCTACACCTTC
CASSLPDRANYGYTF
>TRBV6-6|TRBJ2-3|NA|NA
TGTGCCAGCAGTTGGACAGATACGCAGTATTTT
CASSWTDTQYF
>TRBV25-1|TRBJ1-3|NA|NA
TGTGCCAGCAGCCCTTCCCGGGGAACTGGAAACACCATATATTTT
CASSPSRGTGNTIYF
>TRBV28|TRBJ1-4|NA|NA
TGTGCCAGCAGTTTAGGACAGATTAATGAAAAACTGTTTTTT
CASSLGQINEKLFF
>TRBV29-1|TRBJ1-5|TRBD1|NA
TGCAGCGTCGGACAGGAGGGGAATCAGCCCCAGCATTTT
CSVGQEGNQPQHF
>TRBV28|TRBJ2-3|NA|NA
TGTGCCAGCAGTTTAGGCGGGACAGATACGCAGTATTTT
CASSLGGTDTQYF
>TRBV14|TRBJ2-5|TRBD2|NA
TGTGCCAGCAGCCAAACTAGCGGGCGCAAGACCCAGTACTTC
CASSQTSGRKTQYF
>TRBV27|TRBJ1-5|NA|NA
TGTGCCAGCAGTCCCTTCCGGGGCCCAAATCAGCCCCAGCATTTT
CASSPFRGPNQPQHF
>TRBV29-1|TRBJ2-2|NA|NA
TGCAGCGTCGGTGGGACGTCGGTTACCGGGGAGCTGTTTTTT
CSVGGTSVTGELFF
>TRBV9|TRBJ2-5|NA|NA
TGTGCCAGCAGCGCCGGTGGGTGGGAAGAGGAGACCCAGTACTTC
CASSAGGWEEETQYF
>TRBV14|TRBJ1-1|TRBD1|once
TGTGCCAGCAGCCAAGCCAGGATTGGACAGGTTGTTAACACTGAAGCTTTCTTT
CASSQARIGQVVNTEAFF
>TRBV30|TRBJ2-2|TRBD2|NA
TGTGCCTGGCGGAATAGCGGGGGAAGCGGGGAGCTGTTTTTT
CAWRNSGGSGELFF
>TRBV5-4|TRBJ2-2|NA|NA
TGTGCCAGCAGCCTTCGGACTGGAGCGAACACCGGGGAGCTGTTTTTT
CASSLRTGANTGELFF
>TRBV7-2|TRBJ1-2|TRBD1|NA
TGTGCCAGCAGCTCAGAAAGGGGGCAGGGGGACCTCTATGGCTACACCTTC
CASSSERGQGDLYGYTF
>TRBV25-1|TRBJ1-1|NA|NA
TGTGCCAGCGGCCCCGGGGACAACACTGAAGCTTTCTTT
CASGPGDNTEAFF
>TRBV5-1|TRBJ2-6|NA|few
TGCGCCAGCAGCTGGGCGATCTCTGGGGCCAACGTCCTGACTTTC
CASSWAISGANVLTF
>TRBV7-2|TRBJ2-3|NA|NA
TGTGCCAGCAGCTTATCCGGTCCAGATACGCAGTATTTT
CASSLSGPDTQYF
>TRBV30|TRBJ1-5|NA|NA
TGTGCCTGGAGTCCGAAAGGGGTCCCTAATCAGCCCCAGCATTTT
CAWSPKGVPNQPQHF
>TRBV5-6|TRBJ1-5|NA|few
TGTGCCAGCAGCGGCAGGGGACAAGCTAATCAGCCCCAGCATTTT
CASSGRGQANQPQHF
>TRBV18|TRBJ2-7|NA|NA
TGTGCCAGCTCACCAACGAGACAGCGAACCTACGAGCAGTACTTC
CASSPTRQRTYEQYF
>TRBV19|TRBJ2-3|NA|NA
TGTGCCAGTAGTATCCCCAGCGGGAGCACAGATACGCAGTATTTT
CASSIPSGSTDTQYF
>TRBV7-8|TRBJ2-3|NA|NA
TGTGCCAGCAGCTTAGCGCGGATAGAAGATACGCAGTATTTT
CASSLARIEDTQYF